The present entry profiles one T cell receptor beta chain with its context. Its target is not known. This CDR3 spans 13 amino acids. Trimming stripped 7 bases from V and 8 bases from J, with 18 bases between. Germline loops: CDR1 SGHDT, CDR2 YYEEEE. The data were taken from a study of a mutant IDH1 vaccine in newly diagnosed glioma. Study-level findings and limits: Patients showed vaccine-induced immune responses at a rate of roughly 93%.

Using immunoSEQ multiplex PCR, the repertoire was profiled, and TCRdb retains in-frame clones only, with some absent. The sample lists 57,000 or so clones; approximately 80% were seen once. The sample's time point: week 11, during vaccination. One vaccine dose held 300 ug of mutant IDH1 20-mer peptide and came with topical imiquimod. V gene TRBV5-6 combines with J gene TRBJ1-2; D unclear. Sequencing was performed on PBMCs, taken from a glioma patient whose treatment included an IDH1 peptide vaccine. The receptor's source is a man aged 25-45 years with glioma. The CDR3 loop is CASSGLGTPGYTF. The CDR3 DNA reads as TGTGCCAGCTCCGGGTTGGGAACCCCGGGCTACACCTTC.